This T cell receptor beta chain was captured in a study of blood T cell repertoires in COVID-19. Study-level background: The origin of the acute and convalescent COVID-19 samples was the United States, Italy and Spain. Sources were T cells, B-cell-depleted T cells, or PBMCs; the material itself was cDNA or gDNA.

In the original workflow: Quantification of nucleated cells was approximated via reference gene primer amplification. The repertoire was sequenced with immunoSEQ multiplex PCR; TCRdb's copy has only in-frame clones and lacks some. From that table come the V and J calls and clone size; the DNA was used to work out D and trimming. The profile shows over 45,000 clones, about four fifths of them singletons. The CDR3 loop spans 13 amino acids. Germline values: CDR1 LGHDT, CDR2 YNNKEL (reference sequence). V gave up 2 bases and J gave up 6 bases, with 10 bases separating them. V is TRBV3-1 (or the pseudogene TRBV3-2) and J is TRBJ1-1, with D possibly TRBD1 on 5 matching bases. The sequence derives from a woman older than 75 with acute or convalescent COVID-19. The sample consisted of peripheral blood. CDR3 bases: TGTGCCAGCAGCCAACAGGGCCCCGCTGAAGCTTTCTTT. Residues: CASSQQGPAEAFF.